These T cell receptor beta chains were read from a single sample in a study of control samples from healthy donors and cancer patients. Clones were sequenced by immunoSEQ multiplex PCR, and TCRdb holds only the in-frame ones, with some missing. Of under 65,000 clones in the sample, just over 90% were seen once. The sample comprised PBMCs. The origin of the receptors is a woman between 45 and 65 years old with colorectal cancer. Both conserved end residues are part of each CDR3. D genes are given only for firm matches. Not every row has a clone size; where given, it reads once, few, many or a size class.

clone_size	v_call	d_call	j_call	cdr3_nt	cdr3_aa
NA	TRBV24-1	TRBD1	TRBJ1-5	TGTGCCACCAGTGATTCGACAGGGGACCACAATCAGCCCCAGCATTTT	CATSDSTGDHNQPQHF
NA	TRBV28	TRBD2	TRBJ2-5	TGTGCCAGCAGTCCTGGACTAGCGGGATCGGAGACCCAGTACTTC	CASSPGLAGSETQYF
NA	TRBV3-1/TRBV3-2	NA	TRBJ2-1	TGTGCCAGCAGCCAAGATAGGGCTGGTGAGCAGTTCTTC	CASSQDRAGEQFF
NA	TRBV5-6	NA	TRBJ2-5	TGTGCCAGCAGCTTGGTTCGGTTAGCGCAAGAGACCCAGTACTTC	CASSLVRLAQETQYF
NA	TRBV10-3	TRBD1	TRBJ2-5	TGTGCCATCAGTGAGAGGGACAGACAAGAGACCCAGTACTTC	CAISERDRQETQYF
NA	TRBV19	TRBD1	TRBJ2-7	TGTGCCAGTAGTACCGGACAGGTTCTGGCGGAGCAGTACTTC	CASSTGQVLAEQYF
NA	TRBV28	TRBD1	TRBJ2-7	TGTGCCAGCAGTTTACGGCAGGGGGCGTACGAGCAGTACTTC	CASSLRQGAYEQYF
NA	TRBV7-6	NA	TRBJ1-3	TGTGCCAGCAGCTTAGACAGGGTCACTGGAAACACCATATATTTT	CASSLDRVTGNTIYF
NA	TRBV19	TRBD1	TRBJ1-4	TGTGCCACTTCCGGGACAGGGACTAATGAAAAACTGTTTTTT	CATSGTGTNEKLFF
NA	TRBV2	NA	TRBJ2-5	TGTGCCAGCAGTGGACAAGGGCAGGGGAGGCAAGAGACCCAGTACTTC	CASSGQGQGRQETQYF
once	TRBV21-1	NA	TRBJ1-3	TGTGCCAGCAGCAGACGACAGGCGAACTCTGGAAACACCATATATTTT	CASSRRQANSGNTIYF
NA	TRBV7-9	NA	TRBJ2-5	TGTGCCAGCAGCTTAGCTCAATATCAGGGGATCCAAGAGACCCAGTACTTC	CASSLAQYQGIQETQYF
NA	TRBV9	NA	TRBJ1-1	TGTGCCAGCAGCGTCGGCTTTGGGATCACTGAAGCTTTCTTT	CASSVGFGITEAFF
NA	TRBV7-2	TRBD1	TRBJ1-2	TGTGCCAGCAGCTCCCGCGGGACAGATTATGGCTACACCTTC	CASSSRGTDYGYTF
NA	TRBV2	NA	TRBJ1-5	TGTGCCAGCAGTGAAGAAGGGGGACAGCCCCAGCATTTT	CASSEEGGQPQHF
NA	TRBV4-1	TRBD2	TRBJ2-5	TGCGCCAGCAGCCAGAGGACTAGCTCGGAGACCCAGTACTTC	CASSQRTSSETQYF
NA	TRBV5-1	NA	TRBJ2-5	TGCGCCAGCAGCTTGGCCTTTATGGCAGGGGGAGGAGAGACCCAGTACTTC	CASSLAFMAGGGETQYF
NA	TRBV7-9	NA	TRBJ1-4	TGTGCCAGCAGCTTAGCGGGTACGGTTAATGAAAAACTGTTTTTT	CASSLAGTVNEKLFF
NA	TRBV7-8	NA	TRBJ1-4	TGTGCCAGCAGCTTAGCGTTAGGTGAAAAACTGTTTTTT	CASSLALGEKLFF
NA	TRBV11-2	NA	TRBJ1-4	TGTGCCAGCAGCTTAGTAACAGGAAATGAAAAACTGTTTTTT	CASSLVTGNEKLFF
NA	TRBV28	NA	TRBJ2-4	TGTGCCAGCAGTTTATGGGAGGATCGAGCCAAAAACATTCAGTACTTC	CASSLWEDRAKNIQYF
NA	TRBV13	NA	TRBJ1-3	TGTGCCAGCAGCGCAACCGGGCCGGTATCGGGAAACACCATATATTTT	CASSATGPVSGNTIYF
NA	TRBV10-3	NA	TRBJ2-7	TGTGCCATCAAAACCGACAGTGGCTCCTACGAGCAGTACTTC	CAIKTDSGSYEQYF
once	TRBV5-6	NA	TRBJ1-1	TGTGCCAGCAGCTTGTCTTATGAGAGAAACACTGAAGCTTTCTTT	CASSLSYERNTEAFF
NA	TRBV9	TRBD2	TRBJ2-1	TGTGCCAGCAGCCCTAATAGCGGGGGTTACAATGAGCAGTTCTTC	CASSPNSGGYNEQFF
NA	TRBV12-3/TRBV12-4	TRBD2	TRBJ2-2	TGTGCCACCTCGGGACTACGTAGCGGGGAGCTGTTTTTT	CATSGLRSGELFF
NA	TRBV6-5	TRBD2	TRBJ2-2	TGTGCCAGTAAAACTAGCGGGGGTTGGGTCGGGGAGCTGTTTTTT	CASKTSGGWVGELFF
NA	TRBV5-5	NA	TRBJ1-6	TGTGCCAGCAGCTTGTACGGGGGCAACAGGTCACCCCTCCACTTT	CASSLYGGNRSPLHF
NA	TRBV3-1/TRBV3-2	TRBD1	TRBJ1-4	TGTGCCAGCAGCCATGGGACAGGTGGGAATGAAAAACTGTTTTTT	CASSHGTGGNEKLFF
NA	TRBV5-1	NA	TRBJ1-1	TGCGCCAGCAGCTTGGTAGGGTTGAACACTGAAGCTTTCTTT	CASSLVGLNTEAFF
NA	TRBV7-2	TRBD2	TRBJ2-7	TGTGCCAGCAGCTTGTCCCCCTCTACTAGCGGGTACAGATACTTC	CASSLSPSTSGYRYF
NA	TRBV4-1	NA	TRBJ2-5	TGCGCCAGCACTTCGACAGGAACGTACCAAGAGACCCAGTACTTC	CASTSTGTYQETQYF
NA	TRBV7-3	TRBD1	TRBJ1-1	TGTGCCAGCAGCGCGAGGACAGGGGGGATGACTGAAGCTTTCTTT	CASSARTGGMTEAFF
NA	TRBV5-6	NA	TRBJ1-1	TGTGCCAGCAGCTTGTCGCCGGCGGTTGATACGGCTTTCTTT	CASSLSPAVDTAFF
NA	TRBV6-6	TRBD1	TRBJ2-2	TGTGCCAGCAGTCCCCTTTTTCAAGGGGGCGTTACCGGGGAGCTGTTTTTT	CASSPLFQGGVTGELFF
NA	TRBV10-3	NA	TRBJ1-2	TGTGCCATCATGGGCCGGGACAACTATGGCTACACCTTC	CAIMGRDNYGYTF
NA	TRBV11-2	NA	TRBJ1-2	TGTGCCAGCAGCCCTGTATCTTCGGGGGGCGCCGGCTATGGCTACACCTTC	CASSPVSSGGAGYGYTF
NA	TRBV6-5	NA	TRBJ1-2	TGTGCCAGCAGAACAGGACACAATTCTAACTATGGCTACACCTTC	CASRTGHNSNYGYTF
NA	TRBV19	NA	TRBJ2-5	TGTGCCAGTAGTATGGGGGTACAAGAGACCCAGTACTTC	CASSMGVQETQYF